This T cell receptor beta chain was observed in a study of cytomegalovirus exposure and HLA in healthy donors. Findings and caveats of the study: Reports indicate that TCR beta sequences accurately predicted the HLA-A and HLA-B alleles of most subjects. Trimming of TCR beta V- and J-genes showed a link, identified in a later analysis, to a missense DCLRE1C variant. It is likely that the observed cluster of highly shared sequence variants was a sequencing artifact.

Whereas donors were nominally healthy upon sampling, unrecorded immune exposures were probable. Points on this clone: As yet, its antigen is unknown.

Primers included in the PCR were 60 Vbeta and 13 Jbeta primers. Some clones are missing from TCRdb's copy, which holds only in-frame ones; the method was immunoSEQ multiplex PCR. The sample carries about 170,000 clones, 79% recorded once. The specimen was PBMCs. This sequence was found in a woman in her forties or fifties in good health and CMV-seronegative.

The CDR3 bases are TGTGCCACCAGCAGAGGGGGACAGGGCCTTAATGAAAAACTGTTTTTT. Translating gives CATSRGGQGLNEKLFF. V is TRBV15 and J is TRBJ1-4, with TRBD1 matching over 9 bases. Trimming removed 1 base from V and 4 bases from J; junction bases left unmatched: 4. The germline gives CDR1 LNHNV, CDR2 YYDKDF (reference sequence). The CDR3 sequence is 16 residues long.